This entry is about one T cell receptor (beta chain). This sample stems from a study of blood T cell repertoires in COVID-19. Study summary: Samples of COVID-19 (acute and convalescent) were obtained from the United States, Italy and Spain. PBMCs, B-cell-depleted T cells, or T cells were the source of the cDNA or gDNA that made up the material.

Trimming pared 4 bases from V and 2 bases from J, leaving 9 bases between. Looked up from germline, CDR1 is SGHDT and CDR2 is YYEEEE. The CDR3 totals 13 residues. Authors' methods: Amplification from reference gene primers served as the basis for estimated nucleated cell counts. Produced via immunoSEQ multiplex PCR; TCRdb's table is partial and in-frame only. That table furnishes V, J and clone size, whereas the DNA furnished D and trimming. This sample has 20,000 to 30,000 clones, with roughly 89% found just once. The source of this sequence is a human donor in a cohort sampled during active COVID-19. Sequenced: peripheral blood. The rearrangement joins TRBV5-6 to TRBJ1-2, with D maybe TRBD1 (6 bases). Here the CDR3 DNA reads TGTGCCAGCAGCCAAAGGGGGAACTATGGCTACACCTTC. Translated: CASSQRGNYGYTF.